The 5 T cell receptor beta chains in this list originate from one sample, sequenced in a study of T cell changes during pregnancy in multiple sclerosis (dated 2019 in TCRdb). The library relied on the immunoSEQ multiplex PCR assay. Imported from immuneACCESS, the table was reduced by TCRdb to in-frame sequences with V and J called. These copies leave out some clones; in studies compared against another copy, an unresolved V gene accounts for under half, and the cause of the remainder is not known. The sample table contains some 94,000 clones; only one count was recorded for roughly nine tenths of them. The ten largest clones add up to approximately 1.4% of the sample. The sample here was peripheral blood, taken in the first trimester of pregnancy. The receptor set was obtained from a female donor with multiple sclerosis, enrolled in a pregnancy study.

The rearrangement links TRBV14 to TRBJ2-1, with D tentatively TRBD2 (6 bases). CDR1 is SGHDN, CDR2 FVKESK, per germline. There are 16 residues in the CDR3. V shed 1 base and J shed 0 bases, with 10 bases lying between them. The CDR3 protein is CASSQVHGSSYNEQFF. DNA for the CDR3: TGTGCCAGCAGCCAAGTCCACGGGAGCTCCTACAATGAGCAGTTCTTC.

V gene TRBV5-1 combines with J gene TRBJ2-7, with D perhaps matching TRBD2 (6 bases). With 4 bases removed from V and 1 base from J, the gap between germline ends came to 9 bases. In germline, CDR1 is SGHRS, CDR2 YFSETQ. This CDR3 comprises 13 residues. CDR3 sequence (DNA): TGCGCCAGCAGCCAGGGACTGTCCTACGAGCAGTACTTC. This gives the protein CASSQGLSYEQYF. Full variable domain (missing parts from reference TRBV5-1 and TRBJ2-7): KAGVTQTPRYLIKTRGQQVTLSCSPISGHRSVSWYQQTPGQGLQFLFEYFSETQRNKGNFPGRFSGRQFSNSRSEMNVSTLELGDSALYLCASSQGLSYEQYFGPGTRLTVT.

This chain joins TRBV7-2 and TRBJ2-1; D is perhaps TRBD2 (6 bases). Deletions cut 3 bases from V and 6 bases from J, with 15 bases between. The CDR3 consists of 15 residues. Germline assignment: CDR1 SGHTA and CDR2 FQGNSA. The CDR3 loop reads CASSLSGRSGNEQFF. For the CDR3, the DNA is TGTGCCAGCAGCTTGAGCGGGCGGTCGGGCAATGAGCAGTTCTTC.

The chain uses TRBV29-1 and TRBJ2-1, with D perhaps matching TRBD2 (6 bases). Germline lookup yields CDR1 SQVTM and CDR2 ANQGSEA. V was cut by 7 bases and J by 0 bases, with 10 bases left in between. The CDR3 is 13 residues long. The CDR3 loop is CSARGSSYNEQFF. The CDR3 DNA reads TGCAGCGCCCGGGGGTCCTCCTACAATGAGCAGTTCTTC.

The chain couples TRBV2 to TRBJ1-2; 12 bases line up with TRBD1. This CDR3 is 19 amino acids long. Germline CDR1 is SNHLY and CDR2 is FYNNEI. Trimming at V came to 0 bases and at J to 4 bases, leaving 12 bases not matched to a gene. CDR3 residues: CASSEAGGTGGEVSYGYTF. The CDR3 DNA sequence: TGTGCCAGCAGTGAAGCGGGGGGGACAGGGGGCGAGGTTTCCTATGGCTACACCTTC. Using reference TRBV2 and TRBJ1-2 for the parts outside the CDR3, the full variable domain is EPEVTQTPSHQVTQMGQEVILRCVPISNHLYFYWYRQILGQKVEFLVSFYNNEISEKSEIFDDQFSVERPDGSNFTLKIRSTKLEDSAMYFCASSEAGGTGGEVSYGYTFGSGTRLTVV.